Presented here are 2 T cell receptor beta chains from one specimen sequenced in a study of neurological immune-mediated disorders. TCRdb itself ran the 5' RACE reads through MiXCR, one entry per CDR3 protein. The profile shows some 30,000 distinct CDR3 sequences, approximately 15% of them singletons. The time point is: technical triplicate 3. Sequenced input: CD4+ T cells from blood. These receptor sequences come from a female donor with HTLV-1-associated myelopathy (HAM/TSP).

At least ten counts were recorded for this clonotype. This chain links TRBV7-2 with TRBJ2-1; 7 bases are shared with TRBD1. The trim removed 5 bases at V and 0 bases at J, leaving 4 bases unmatched. Germline V gene lookup returns CDR1 SGHTA and CDR2 FQGNSA. The CDR3 loop spans 15 amino acids. DNA for the CDR3: TGTGCCAGCAGCGCCACAGGGGACTCCTACAATGAGCAGTTCTTC. It encodes CASSATGDSYNEQFF. Filled out from reference TRBV7-2 and TRBJ2-1, the complete variable domain reads GAGVSQSPSNKVTEKGKDVELRCDPISGHTALYWYRQSLGQGLEFLIYFQGNSAPDKSGLPSDRFSAERTGGSVSTLTIQRTQQEDSAVYLCASSATGDSYNEQFFGPGTRLTVL.

In this sample, this clonotype turned up many times. The chain recombines TRBV4-2 with TRBJ1-1; D uncertain. Germline V CDR1 and CDR2: LGHNA, YNFKEQ. V lost 2 bases and J lost 1, with 11 bases in between. CDR3 size: 15 residues. The CDR3 DNA reads as TGTGCCAGCAGCCAAACCGGGGTTTCGAACACTGAAGCTTTCTTT. Its protein product is CASSQTGVSNTEAFF.